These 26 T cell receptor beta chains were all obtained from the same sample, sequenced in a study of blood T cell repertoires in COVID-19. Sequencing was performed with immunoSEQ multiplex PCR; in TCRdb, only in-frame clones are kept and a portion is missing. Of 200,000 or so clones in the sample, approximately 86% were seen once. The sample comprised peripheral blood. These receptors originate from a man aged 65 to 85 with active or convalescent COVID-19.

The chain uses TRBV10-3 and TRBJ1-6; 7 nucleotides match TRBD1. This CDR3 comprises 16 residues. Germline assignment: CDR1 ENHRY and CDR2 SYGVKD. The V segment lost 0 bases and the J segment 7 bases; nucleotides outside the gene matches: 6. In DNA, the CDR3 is TGTGCCATCAGTGAGTCGGGACAGCTGTTCAATTCACCCCTCCACTTT. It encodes CAISESGQLFNSPLHF.

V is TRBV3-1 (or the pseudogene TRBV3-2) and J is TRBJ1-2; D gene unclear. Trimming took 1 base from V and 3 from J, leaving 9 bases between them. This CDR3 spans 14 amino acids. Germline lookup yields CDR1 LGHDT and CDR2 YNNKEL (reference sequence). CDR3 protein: CASSQARGYYGYTF. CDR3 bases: TGTGCCAGCAGCCAAGCGCGGGGATACTATGGCTACACCTTC.

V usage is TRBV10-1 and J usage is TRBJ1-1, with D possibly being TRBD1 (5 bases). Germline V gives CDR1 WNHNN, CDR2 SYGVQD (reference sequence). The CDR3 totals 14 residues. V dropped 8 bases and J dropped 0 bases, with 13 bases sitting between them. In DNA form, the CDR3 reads TGCGCCAGCTCGACGGGGGGTATGAACACTGAAGCTTTCTTT. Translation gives CASSTGGMNTEAFF.

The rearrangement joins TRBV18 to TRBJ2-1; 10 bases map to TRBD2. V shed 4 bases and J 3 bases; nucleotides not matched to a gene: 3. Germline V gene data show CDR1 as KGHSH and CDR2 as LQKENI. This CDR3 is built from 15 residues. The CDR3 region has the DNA TGTGCCAGCTCACAGGGACTAGCGTACTACAATGAGCAGTTCTTC. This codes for CASSQGLAYYNEQFF.

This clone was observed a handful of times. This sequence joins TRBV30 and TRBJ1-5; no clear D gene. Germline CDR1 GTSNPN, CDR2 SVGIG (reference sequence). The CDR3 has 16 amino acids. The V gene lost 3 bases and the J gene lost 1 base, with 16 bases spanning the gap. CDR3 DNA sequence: TGTGCCTGGAGCCCCGGTTTCGATTCCAGCAATCAGCCCCAGCATTTT. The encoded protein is CAWSPGFDSSNQPQHF.

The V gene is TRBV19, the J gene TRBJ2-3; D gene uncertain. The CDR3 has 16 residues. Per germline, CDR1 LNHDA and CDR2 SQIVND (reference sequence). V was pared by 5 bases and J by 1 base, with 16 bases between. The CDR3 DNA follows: TGTGCCAGTAGTCCTAGAGCCGGTTTCGGCACAGATACGCAGTATTTT. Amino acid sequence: CASSPRAGFGTDTQYF.

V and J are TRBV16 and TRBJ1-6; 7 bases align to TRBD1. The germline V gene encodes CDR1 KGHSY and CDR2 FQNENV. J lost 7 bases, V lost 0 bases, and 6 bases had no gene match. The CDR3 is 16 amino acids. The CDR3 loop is CASSQSRDRRNSPLHF. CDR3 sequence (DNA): TGTGCCAGCAGCCAATCTCGGGACAGACGAAATTCACCCCTCCACTTT.

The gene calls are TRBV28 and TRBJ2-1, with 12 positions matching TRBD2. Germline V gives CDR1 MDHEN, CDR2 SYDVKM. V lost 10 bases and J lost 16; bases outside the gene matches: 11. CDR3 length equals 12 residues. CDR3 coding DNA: TGTGCCACCATGACTAGCGGGGGTGGGGGTTTCTTC. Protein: CATMTSGGGGFF. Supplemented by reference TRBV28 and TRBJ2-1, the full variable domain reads DVKVTQSSRYLVKRTGEKVFLECVQDMDHENMFWYRQDPGLGLRLIYFSYDVKMKEKGDIPEGYSVSREKKERFSLILESASTNQTSMYLCATMTSGGGGFFGPGTRLTVL.

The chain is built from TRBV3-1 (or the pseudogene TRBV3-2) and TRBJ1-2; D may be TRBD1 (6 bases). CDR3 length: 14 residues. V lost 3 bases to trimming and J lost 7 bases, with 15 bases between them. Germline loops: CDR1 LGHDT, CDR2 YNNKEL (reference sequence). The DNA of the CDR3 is TGTGCCAGCAGCCACGGGACACAGGGTGGTGGCTACACCTTC. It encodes CASSHGTQGGGYTF.

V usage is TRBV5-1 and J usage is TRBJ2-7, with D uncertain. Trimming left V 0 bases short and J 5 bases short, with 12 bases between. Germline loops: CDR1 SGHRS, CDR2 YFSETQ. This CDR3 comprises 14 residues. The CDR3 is CASSLASGIDEQYF. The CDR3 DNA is TGCGCCAGCAGCTTGGCCTCAGGAATTGACGAGCAGTACTTC.

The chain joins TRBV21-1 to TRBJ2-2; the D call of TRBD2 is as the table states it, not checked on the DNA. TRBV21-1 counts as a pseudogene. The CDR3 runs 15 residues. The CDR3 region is CASSPLFGSTGELFF. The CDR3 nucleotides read TGTGCCAGCAGCCCACTGTTTGGGAGCACCGGGGAGCTGTTTTTT.

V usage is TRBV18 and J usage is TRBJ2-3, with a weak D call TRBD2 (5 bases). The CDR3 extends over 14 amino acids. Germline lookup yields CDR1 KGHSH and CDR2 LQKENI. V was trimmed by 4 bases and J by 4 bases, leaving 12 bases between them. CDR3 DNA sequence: TGTGCCAGCTCACGTTCTAGCTATGCAGATACGCAGTATTTT. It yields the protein CASSRSSYADTQYF. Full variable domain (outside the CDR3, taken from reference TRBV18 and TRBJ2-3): NAGVMQNPRHLVRRRGQEARLRCSPMKGHSHVYWYRQLPEEGLKFMVYLQKENIIDESGMPKERFSAEFPKEGPSILRIQQVVRGDSAAYFCASSRSSYADTQYFGPGTRLTVL.

CDR3 sequence (DNA): TGTGCCAGCAGCCGGACTAGCGGGGCAAACACAGATACGCAGTATTTT. Its translation is CASSRTSGANTDTQYF. The chain is built from TRBV7-2 and TRBJ2-3; 12 nucleotides align to TRBD2. V shed 5 bases and J 2 bases; nucleotides not matched to a gene: 5. Germline-derived CDR1 and CDR2 are SGHTA and FQGNSA. CDR3 size: 16 residues.

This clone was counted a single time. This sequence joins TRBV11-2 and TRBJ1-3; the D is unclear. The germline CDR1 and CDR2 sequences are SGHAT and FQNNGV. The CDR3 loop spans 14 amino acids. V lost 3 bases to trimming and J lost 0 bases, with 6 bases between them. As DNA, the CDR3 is TGTGCCAGCAGCTTTCAGTTCTCTGGAAACACCATATATTTT. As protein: CASSFQFSGNTIYF.

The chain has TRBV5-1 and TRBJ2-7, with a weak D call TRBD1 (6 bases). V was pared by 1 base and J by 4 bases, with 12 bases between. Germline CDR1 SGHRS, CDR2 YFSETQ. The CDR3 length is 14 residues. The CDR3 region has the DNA TGCGCCAGCAGCTTGTCAGGGGAGTGGTACGAGCAGTACTTC. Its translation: CASSLSGEWYEQYF.

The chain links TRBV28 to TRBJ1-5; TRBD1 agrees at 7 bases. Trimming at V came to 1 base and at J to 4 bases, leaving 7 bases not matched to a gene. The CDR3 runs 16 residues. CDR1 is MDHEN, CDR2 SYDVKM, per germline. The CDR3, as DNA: TGTGCCAGCAGTTTATCGGTGGGACAGAGGAATCAGCCCCAGCATTTT. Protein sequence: CASSLSVGQRNQPQHF.

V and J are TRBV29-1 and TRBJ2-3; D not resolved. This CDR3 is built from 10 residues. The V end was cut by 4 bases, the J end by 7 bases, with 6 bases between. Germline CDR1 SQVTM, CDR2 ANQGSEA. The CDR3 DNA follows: TGCAGCGTTGGGGCGAATACGCAGTATTTT. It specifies CSVGANTQYF.

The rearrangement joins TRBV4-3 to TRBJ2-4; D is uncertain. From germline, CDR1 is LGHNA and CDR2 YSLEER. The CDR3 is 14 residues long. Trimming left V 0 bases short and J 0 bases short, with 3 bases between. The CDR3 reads CASSQDRAKNIQYF. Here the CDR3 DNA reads TGCGCCAGCAGCCAAGACAGAGCCAAAAACATTCAGTACTTC.

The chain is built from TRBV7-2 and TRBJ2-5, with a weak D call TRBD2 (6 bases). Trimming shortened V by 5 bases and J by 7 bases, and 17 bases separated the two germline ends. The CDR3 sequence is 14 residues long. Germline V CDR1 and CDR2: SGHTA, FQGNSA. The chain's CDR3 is CASSVEGRQATQYF. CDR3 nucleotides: TGTGCCAGCAGCGTGGAGGGACGGCAGGCGACCCAGTACTTC.

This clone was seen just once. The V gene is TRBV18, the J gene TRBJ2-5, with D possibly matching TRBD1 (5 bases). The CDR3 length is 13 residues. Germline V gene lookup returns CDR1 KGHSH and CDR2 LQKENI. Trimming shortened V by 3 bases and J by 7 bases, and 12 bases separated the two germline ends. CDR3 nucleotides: TGTGCCAGCTCACCCGACAGCCCCGGGACCCAGTACTTC. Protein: CASSPDSPGTQYF. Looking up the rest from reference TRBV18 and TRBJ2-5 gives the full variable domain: NAGVMQNPRHLVRRRGQEARLRCSPMKGHSHVYWYRQLPEEGLKFMVYLQKENIIDESGMPKERFSAEFPKEGPSILRIQQVVRGDSAAYFCASSPDSPGTQYFGPGTRLLVL.

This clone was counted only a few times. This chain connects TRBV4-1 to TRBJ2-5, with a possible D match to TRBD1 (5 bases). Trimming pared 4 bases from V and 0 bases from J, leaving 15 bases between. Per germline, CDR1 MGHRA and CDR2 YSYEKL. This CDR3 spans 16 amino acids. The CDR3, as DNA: TGCGCCAGCAGCCCGTCACGAGGCAGGGACCAAGAGACCCAGTACTTC. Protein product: CASSPSRGRDQETQYF.

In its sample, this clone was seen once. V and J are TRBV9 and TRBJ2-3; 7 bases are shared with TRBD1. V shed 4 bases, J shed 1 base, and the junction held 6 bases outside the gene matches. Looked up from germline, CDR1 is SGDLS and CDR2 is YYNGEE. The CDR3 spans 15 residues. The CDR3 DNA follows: TGTGCCAGCAGCCCCCAGGGGGTCCGCACAGATACGCAGTATTTT. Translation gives CASSPQGVRTDTQYF.

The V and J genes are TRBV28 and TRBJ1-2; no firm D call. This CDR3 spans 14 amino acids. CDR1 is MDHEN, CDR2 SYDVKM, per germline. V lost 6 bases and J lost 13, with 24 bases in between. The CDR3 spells CASSAQLPYLFLTF. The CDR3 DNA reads TGTGCCAGCAGCGCGCAACTTCCCTATCTTTTTCTCACCTTC.

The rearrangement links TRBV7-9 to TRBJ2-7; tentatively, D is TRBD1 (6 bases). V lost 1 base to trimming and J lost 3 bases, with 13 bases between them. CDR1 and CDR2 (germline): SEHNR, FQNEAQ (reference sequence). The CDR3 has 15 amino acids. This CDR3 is CASSLVGDRFYEQYF. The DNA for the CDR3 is TGTGCCAGCAGCTTAGTAGGTGACAGGTTCTACGAGCAGTACTTC. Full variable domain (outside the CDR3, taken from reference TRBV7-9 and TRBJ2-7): DTGVSQNPRHKITKRGQNVTFRCDPISEHNRLYWYRQTLGQGPEFLTYFQNEAQLEKSRLLSDRFSAERPKGSFSTLEIQRTEQGDSAMYLCASSLVGDRFYEQYFGPGTRLTVT.

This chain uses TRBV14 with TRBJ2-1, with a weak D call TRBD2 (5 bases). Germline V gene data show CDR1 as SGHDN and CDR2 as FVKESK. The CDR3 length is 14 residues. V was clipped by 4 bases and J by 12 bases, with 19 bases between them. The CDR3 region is CASSPLDGSGSQFF. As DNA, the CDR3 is TGTGCCAGCAGCCCTCTGGACGGTTCGGGGTCGCAGTTCTTC.

The CDR3, as DNA: TGTGCCAGTAGTATCCGCAGGGGCACCGGGGAGCTGTTTTTT. Residues: CASSIRRGTGELFF. The gene calls are TRBV19 and TRBJ2-2, with D possibly matching TRBD1 (6 bases). V lost 3 bases and J 4 bases, leaving 9 bases between the germline ends. CDR3 length: 14 residues. Germline V gives CDR1 LNHDA, CDR2 SQIVND (reference sequence). The entire variable domain, with the rest obtained from reference TRBV19 and TRBJ2-2, is as follows: DGGITQSPKYLFRKEGQNVTLSCEQNLNHDAMYWYRQDPGQGLRLIYYSQIVNDFQKGDIAEGYSVSREKKESFPLTVTSAQKNPTAFYLCASSIRRGTGELFFGEGSRLTVL.